Below, 28 T cell receptor beta chains from the same sample are listed, as sequenced in a study of blood T cell repertoires in COVID-19. Assay used: immunoSEQ multiplex PCR; TCRdb lists only in-frame clones, some missing. The sample consists of approximately 300,000 clones, roughly 86% of them appearing once. Sequencing was carried out using PBMCs or T cells enriched from blood (not recorded which). Source of these receptors: a woman younger than 30 who had recovered from COVID-19.

This rearrangement joins TRBV7-9 to TRBJ2-3; TRBD2 matches 14 bases. The V segment lost 4 bases and the J segment 6 bases; nucleotides outside the gene matches: 6. The CDR3 contains 16 residues. Germline V CDR1 and CDR2: SEHNR, FQNEAQ (reference sequence). This chain's CDR3 is CASSSGTSGRGDTQYF. CDR3 coding DNA: TGTGCCAGCAGCTCAGGGACTAGCGGGAGAGGCGATACGCAGTATTTT.

The CDR3: CASREGRGQPQHF. The CDR3 DNA is TGTGCCAGCAGGGAGGGCCGCGGTCAGCCCCAGCATTTT. The V call is TRBV6-5, the J call TRBJ1-5; D gene uncertain. CDR1 is MNHEY and CDR2 is SVGAGI in the germline V gene. The CDR3 consists of 13 residues. With 6 bases removed from V and 6 bases from J, the gap between germline ends came to 12 bases.

The chain uses TRBV6-1 and TRBJ1-2; D may be TRBD1 (6 bases). The CDR3 runs 13 residues. Trimming shortened V by 3 bases and J by 8 bases, and 13 bases separated the two germline ends. The germline V gene encodes CDR1 MNHNS and CDR2 SASEGT. This chain's CDR3 is CASSEQGPGGYTF. As DNA, the CDR3 is TGTGCCAGCAGTGAGCAGGGGCCCGGAGGCTACACCTTC.

V is TRBV28 and J is TRBJ2-7; 15 bases map to TRBD2. The length of the CDR3 is 21 residues. CDR1 is MDHEN, CDR2 SYDVKM, per germline. The J segment lost 3 bases and the V segment lost 4 bases, leaving 19 bases of the junction unmatched. The CDR3, as DNA: TGTGCCAGCAGTTCCGTACTTGGAGGACTAGCGGGAGGGCCGATGGGCTACGAGCAGTACTTC. Amino acids: CASSSVLGGLAGGPMGYEQYF. Full variable domain (remainder filled in from reference TRBV28 and TRBJ2-7): DVKVTQSSRYLVKRTGEKVFLECVQDMDHENMFWYRQDPGLGLRLIYFSYDVKMKEKGDIPEGYSVSREKKERFSLILESASTNQTSMYLCASSSVLGGLAGGPMGYEQYFGPGTRLTVT.

The V gene is TRBV7-3, the J gene TRBJ1-6; 7 bases are a match to TRBD1. Trimming removed 5 bases from V and 9 bases from J; junction bases left unmatched: 4. Germline CDR1 reads SGHTA; CDR2 reads FQGTGA. The CDR3 is 13 amino acids. The CDR3 nucleotides are TGTGCCAGCAGCAGGGACAGAGGTTCACCCCTCCACTTT. This encodes CASSRDRGSPLHF.

V is TRBV10-3 and J is TRBJ2-7; 7 bases match TRBD1. Trimming at V came to 5 bases and at J to 5 bases, leaving 6 bases not matched to a gene. CDR1 and CDR2 (germline): ENHRY, SYGVKD. This CDR3 comprises 13 residues. CDR3 amino acids: CAISMDRSNEQYF. CDR3 nucleotides: TGTGCCATCAGTATGGACAGGTCGAACGAGCAGTACTTC.

This chain links TRBV5-1 with TRBJ2-2, with 11 bases fitting TRBD2. CDR3 length: 19 residues. The germline CDR1 and CDR2 sequences are SGHRS and YFSETQ. Trimming took 4 bases from V and 5 from J; bases not matched to a gene: 16. CDR3 protein: CASSQPGLAASKHTGELFF. The CDR3 DNA sequence: TGCGCCAGCAGCCAGCCGGGACTAGCGGCATCCAAGCATACCGGGGAGCTGTTTTTT.

V gene TRBV5-4 combines with J gene TRBJ1-5; 7 bases agree with TRBD1. The CDR3 spans 14 residues. The germline V gene encodes CDR1 SGHNT and CDR2 YYREEE (reference sequence). With 2 bases clipped from V and 1 base from J, the junction kept 0 bases outside the gene matches. The CDR3 sequence is CASSFRGSNQPQHF. In nucleotides, the CDR3 is TGTGCCAGCAGCTTCAGGGGGAGCAATCAGCCCCAGCATTTT.

This chain uses TRBV30 with TRBJ1-6; D not certain. The germline CDR1 and CDR2 sequences are GTSNPN and SVGIG (reference sequence). Trimming pared 4 bases from V and 0 bases from J, leaving 7 bases between. This CDR3 contains 14 residues. This CDR3 is CAWTGVSYNSPLHF. The CDR3 DNA sequence: TGTGCCTGGACCGGGGTCTCCTATAATTCACCCCTCCACTTT.

This clone occurred once. The gene calls are TRBV27 and TRBJ2-1, with a possible D match to TRBD2 (6 bases). This CDR3 region has 13 residues. The V and J ends lost 6 bases and 6 bases respectively, with 12 bases between them. The germline gives CDR1 MNHEY, CDR2 SMNVEV (reference sequence). CDR3 amino acids: CASSPRLGNEQFF. The CDR3 DNA reads TGTGCCAGCAGCCCCAGACTAGGCAATGAGCAGTTCTTC.

The genes are TRBV27 and TRBJ1-1; 7 nucleotides align to TRBD1. The V gene end was trimmed by 6 bases and the J gene end by 11 bases; junction bases not matched to a gene: 6. Germline assignment: CDR1 MNHEY and CDR2 SMNVEV (reference sequence). This CDR3 contains 11 residues. For the CDR3, the DNA is TGTGCCAGCAGATCGGGACAGTTGGCTTTCTTT. This translates into CASRSGQLAFF.

The J gene is TRBJ1-4, the V gene TRBV11-2, with D perhaps matching TRBD1 (6 bases). The CDR3 has 17 amino acids. Trimming took off 2 bases at V and 0 bases at J, with 13 bases between the two ends. Germline loops: CDR1 SGHAT, CDR2 FQNNGV. CDR3 coding DNA: TGTGCCAGCAGCTTAACCGGGACAAGGGCAACTAATGAAAAACTGTTTTTT. It is translated as CASSLTGTRATNEKLFF.

This clone was counted a few times. One end of the junction fails to match germline, which may point to a read error. The rearrangement joins TRBV27 to TRBJ2-7, with a weak D call TRBD2 (6 bases). CDR3 length equals 15 residues. Germline V gene lookup returns CDR1 MNHEY and CDR2 SMNVEV (reference sequence). Here the CDR3 DNA reads TGTGCCAGCAGCACTTACCGGGAGTCCTCCCACGAGCAGTACTTC. Residues: CASSTYRESSHEQYF.

The chain combines TRBV14 with TRBJ1-4; D unclear. V gave up 4 bases and J gave up 4 bases, with 16 bases separating them. CDR1 is SGHDN and CDR2 is FVKESK in the germline V gene. The CDR3 has 16 amino acids. CDR3 loop: CASSPKDSTDNEKLFF. Written as DNA, the CDR3 is TGTGCCAGCAGCCCTAAAGACTCAACCGATAATGAAAAACTGTTTTTT.

This CDR3 is CASRKTGSDGYGYTF. CDR3 nucleotides: TGTGCCAGCCGGAAGACAGGGAGTGATGGCTATGGCTACACCTTC. The chain recombines TRBV28 with TRBJ1-2; 7 bases fit TRBD1. Germline lookup yields CDR1 MDHEN and CDR2 SYDVKM. J gave up 4 bases and V 8 bases, and 13 bases lay outside the gene matches. The CDR3 is 15 amino acids.

V and J are TRBV12-3 or TRBV12-4 and TRBJ1-2; unclear D gene. The CDR3 extends over 12 amino acids. V lost 3 bases, J lost 8 bases, and 10 bases lay in between. The CDR3 here is CASSLTRMGYTF. DNA for the CDR3: TGTGCCAGCAGTTTGACTAGGATGGGCTACACCTTC.

The genes are TRBV9 and TRBJ1-1; 7 positions agree with TRBD1. J gave up 10 bases and V 2 bases, and 8 bases lay outside the gene matches. CDR1 and CDR2 (germline): SGDLS, YYNGEE. CDR3 length: 13 residues. For the CDR3, the DNA is TGTGCCAGCAGCGTGGGGGACAGAGGGTCAGCTTTCTTT. Translating gives CASSVGDRGSAFF.

This sequence joins TRBV19 and TRBJ2-7, with 7 nucleotides matching TRBD2. From germline, CDR1 is LNHDA and CDR2 SQIVND (reference sequence). The CDR3 extends over 14 amino acids. V dropped 5 bases and J dropped 2; count of bases not matched to a gene: 6. DNA for the CDR3: TGTGCCAGTAGTTTCCAGCGGGGTACCTACGAGCAGTACTTC. Encoded protein: CASSFQRGTYEQYF.

This chain links TRBV6-2 or TRBV6-3 with TRBJ1-6, with 10 positions matching TRBD1. Germline V gene sequence: CDR1 MNHEY, CDR2 SVGEGT. Trimming removed 1 base from V and 1 base from J; junction bases left unmatched: 7. The length of the CDR3 is 19 residues. The CDR3 loop reads CASSYYPGQGESYNSPLHF. For the CDR3, the DNA is TGTGCCAGCAGTTACTATCCTGGACAGGGGGAATCCTATAATTCACCCCTCCACTTT.

The J gene is TRBJ1-1, the V gene TRBV12-3 or TRBV12-4; 7 bases line up with TRBD1. The V segment lost 10 bases and the J segment 9 bases; nucleotides outside the gene matches: 14. CDR3 length: 13 residues. CDR3 in amino acids: CAIGDDDRAKAFF. The CDR3, as DNA: TGTGCCATCGGGGACGATGACAGGGCAAAAGCTTTCTTT.

The chain has TRBV6-2 or TRBV6-3 and TRBJ1-1; unclear D gene. CDR1 and CDR2 from the germline V gene are MNHEY and SVGEGT. Between the trimmed V and J ends, which lost 1 base and 1 base, there was a span of 7 bases. This CDR3 has 14 residues. The CDR3 region has the DNA TGTGCCAGCAGTTACTTTCCTACGAACACTGAAGCTTTCTTT. It translates to CASSYFPTNTEAFF.

This chain uses TRBV4-3 with TRBJ1-1, with unresolved D. V lost 1 base and J 5 bases, leaving 8 bases between the germline ends. Germline lookup yields CDR1 LGHNA and CDR2 YSLEER. The CDR3 is 13 residues long. The CDR3 DNA sequence: TGCGCCAGCAGCCAAGCTCGAGGGACTGAAGCTTTCTTT. It codes for CASSQARGTEAFF.

To note about this clone: Distinct nucleotide sequences in the sample also encode this CDR3. This chain connects TRBV6-4 to TRBJ2-3, with 10 bases identical to TRBD1. CDR1 is MRHNA, CDR2 SNTAGT, per germline. The CDR3 runs 14 residues. V was clipped by 2 bases and J by 4 bases; unmatched bases: 0. The chain's CDR3 is CASSDGQGADTQYF. CDR3 sequence (DNA): TGTGCCAGCAGTGACGGACAGGGGGCAGATACGCAGTATTTT.

The chain employs TRBV10-1 and TRBJ2-2, with 10 bases matching TRBD2. This CDR3 has 15 amino acids. Per germline, CDR1 WNHNN and CDR2 SYGVQD (reference sequence). Unmatched junction bases numbered 7, after V lost 6 bases and J lost 6 bases. CDR3 DNA: TGCGCCAGCAGCAAAGAGCGGGAGGGTGCCGGGGAGCTGTTTTTT. Translating it yields CASSKEREGAGELFF.

The V and J genes are TRBV9 and TRBJ1-5, with TRBD1 matching over 7 bases. The germline CDR1 and CDR2 sequences are SGDLS and YYNGEE. This CDR3 region has 15 residues. The V segment lost 4 bases and the J segment 3 bases; nucleotides outside the gene matches: 7. CDR3 loop: CASSTGEGANQPQHF. Here the CDR3 DNA reads TGTGCCAGCAGCACGGGAGAGGGGGCCAATCAGCCCCAGCATTTT.

The chain uses TRBV6-6 and TRBJ1-4; D remains unclear. The length of the CDR3 is 12 residues. V lost 0 bases and J 7 bases, leaving 3 bases between the germline ends. Germline CDR1 reads MNHNY; CDR2 reads SVGAGI (reference sequence). CDR3 DNA sequence: TGTGCCAGCAGTTACTCGAGTGAAAAACTGTTTTTT. Translated, it gives CASSYSSEKLFF.

This clone was seen a handful of times. The V and J genes are TRBV4-1 and TRBJ2-7, with 8 bases that match TRBD2. The CDR3 covers 16 residues. Germline V gives CDR1 MGHRA, CDR2 YSYEKL. Germline trimming cut 5 bases from V and 2 bases from J; bases unmatched to any gene: 11. The CDR3 nucleotides are TGCGCCAGCAGCAAAACGAGGGCGGGGGGAACCTACGAGCAGTACTTC. It is translated as CASSKTRAGGTYEQYF.

This chain joins TRBV2 and TRBJ1-4; 7 bases line up with TRBD1. In germline, CDR1 is SNHLY, CDR2 FYNNEI. The junction had 3 bases not matched to a gene; V was cut back by 5 bases and J by 3 bases. The CDR3 covers 14 residues. Here the CDR3 DNA reads TGTGCCAGCAGTCCTACAGGGGCTAATGAAAAACTGTTTTTT. Amino acids: CASSPTGANEKLFF.